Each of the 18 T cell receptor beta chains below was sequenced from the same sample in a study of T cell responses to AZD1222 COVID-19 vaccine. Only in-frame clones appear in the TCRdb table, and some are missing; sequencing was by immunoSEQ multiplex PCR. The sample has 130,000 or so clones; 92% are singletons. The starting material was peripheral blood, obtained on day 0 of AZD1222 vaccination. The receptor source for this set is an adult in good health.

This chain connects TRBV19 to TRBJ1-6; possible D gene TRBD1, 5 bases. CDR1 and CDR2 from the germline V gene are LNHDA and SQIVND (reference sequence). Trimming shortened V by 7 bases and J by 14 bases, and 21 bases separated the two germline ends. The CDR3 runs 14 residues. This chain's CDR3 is CASTTSPGVSALHF. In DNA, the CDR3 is TGTGCCAGTACCACGTCGCCGGGGGTTTCGGCCCTCCACTTT.

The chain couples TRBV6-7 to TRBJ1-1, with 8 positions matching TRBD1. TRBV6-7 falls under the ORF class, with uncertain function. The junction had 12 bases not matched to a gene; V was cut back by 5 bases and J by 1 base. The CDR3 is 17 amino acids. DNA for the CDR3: TGTGCCAGCAGTCCCAACAACGCGGACAGGGCGAACACTGAAGCTTTCTTT. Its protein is CASSPNNADRANTEAFF.

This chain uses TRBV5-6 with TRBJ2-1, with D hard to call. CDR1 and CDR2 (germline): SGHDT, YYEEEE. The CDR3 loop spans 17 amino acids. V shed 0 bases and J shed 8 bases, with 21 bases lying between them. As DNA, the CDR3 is TGTGCCAGCAGCTTGGCCTATGGTAGGATGGGTTGGGATGAGCAGTTCTTC. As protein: CASSLAYGRMGWDEQFF.

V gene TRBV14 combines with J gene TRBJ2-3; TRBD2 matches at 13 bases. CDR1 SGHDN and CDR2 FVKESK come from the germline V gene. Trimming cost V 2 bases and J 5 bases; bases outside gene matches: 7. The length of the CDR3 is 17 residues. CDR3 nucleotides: TGTGCCAGCAGCCAAAGGACTAGCGGGAGTCTTGTAGATACGCAGTATTTT. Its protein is CASSQRTSGSLVDTQYF.

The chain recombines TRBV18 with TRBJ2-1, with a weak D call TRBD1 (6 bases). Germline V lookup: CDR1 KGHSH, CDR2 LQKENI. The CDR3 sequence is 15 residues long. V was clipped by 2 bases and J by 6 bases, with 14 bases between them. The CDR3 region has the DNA TGTGCCAGCTCACCAGCAGGGGCTCGAATCAATGAGCAGTTCTTC. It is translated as CASSPAGARINEQFF.

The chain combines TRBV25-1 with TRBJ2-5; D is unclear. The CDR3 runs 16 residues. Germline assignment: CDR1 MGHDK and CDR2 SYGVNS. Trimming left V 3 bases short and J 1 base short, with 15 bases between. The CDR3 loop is CASSDVGLGSQETQYF. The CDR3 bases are TGTGCCAGCAGTGATGTGGGTTTAGGGTCCCAAGAGACCCAGTACTTC.

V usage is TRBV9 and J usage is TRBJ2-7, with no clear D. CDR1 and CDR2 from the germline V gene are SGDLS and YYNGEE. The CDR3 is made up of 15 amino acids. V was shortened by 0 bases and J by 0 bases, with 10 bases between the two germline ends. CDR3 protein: CASSVGGKDSYEQYF. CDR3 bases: TGTGCCAGCAGCGTAGGGGGAAAGGACTCCTACGAGCAGTACTTC.

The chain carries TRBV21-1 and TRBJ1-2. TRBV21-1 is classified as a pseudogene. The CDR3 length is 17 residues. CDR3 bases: TGTGCCAGCAGCAAAGTGCCGCGACGGCACACTCCCTATGGCTACACCTTC. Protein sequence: CASSKVPRRHTPYGYTF.

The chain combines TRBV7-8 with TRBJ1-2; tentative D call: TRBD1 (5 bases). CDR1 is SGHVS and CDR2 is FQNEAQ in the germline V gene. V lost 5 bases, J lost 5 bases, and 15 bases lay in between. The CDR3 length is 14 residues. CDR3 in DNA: TGTGCCAGCAGCCTCCAGACAGCCTTTTATGGCTACACCTTC. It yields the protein CASSLQTAFYGYTF.

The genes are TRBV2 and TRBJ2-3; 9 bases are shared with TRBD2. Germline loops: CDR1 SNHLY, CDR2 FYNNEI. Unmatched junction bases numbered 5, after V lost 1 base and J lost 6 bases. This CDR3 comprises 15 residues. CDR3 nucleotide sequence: TGTGCCAGCAGTGAAGGGGCCGGGACTAGCGATACGCAGTATTTT. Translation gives CASSEGAGTSDTQYF.

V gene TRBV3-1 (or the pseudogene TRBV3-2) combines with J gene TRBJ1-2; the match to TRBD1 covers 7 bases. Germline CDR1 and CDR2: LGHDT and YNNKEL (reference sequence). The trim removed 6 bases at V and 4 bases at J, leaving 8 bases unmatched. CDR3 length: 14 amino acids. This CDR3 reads CASSPRTGSYGYTF. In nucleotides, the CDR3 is TGTGCCAGCAGTCCCAGGACAGGTTCCTATGGCTACACCTTC.

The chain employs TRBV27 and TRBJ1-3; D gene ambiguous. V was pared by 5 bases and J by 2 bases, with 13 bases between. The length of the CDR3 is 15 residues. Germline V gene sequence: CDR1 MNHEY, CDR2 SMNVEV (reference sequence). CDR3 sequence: CASSPRARAGNTIYF. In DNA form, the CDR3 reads TGTGCCAGCAGTCCCCGGGCACGAGCTGGAAACACCATATATTTT.

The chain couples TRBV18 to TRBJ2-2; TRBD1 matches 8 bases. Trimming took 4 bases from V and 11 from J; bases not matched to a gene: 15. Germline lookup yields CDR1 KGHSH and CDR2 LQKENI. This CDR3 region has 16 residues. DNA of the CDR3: TGTGCCAGCTCACTAAGGACAGGGACGGGCACCTATGAGCTGTTTTTT. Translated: CASSLRTGTGTYELFF.

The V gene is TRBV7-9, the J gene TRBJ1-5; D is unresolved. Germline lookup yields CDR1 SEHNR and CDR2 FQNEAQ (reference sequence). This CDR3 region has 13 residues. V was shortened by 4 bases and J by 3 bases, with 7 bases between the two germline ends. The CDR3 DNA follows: TGTGCCAGCAGCTCCATATACAATCAGCCCCAGCATTTT. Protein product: CASSSIYNQPQHF.

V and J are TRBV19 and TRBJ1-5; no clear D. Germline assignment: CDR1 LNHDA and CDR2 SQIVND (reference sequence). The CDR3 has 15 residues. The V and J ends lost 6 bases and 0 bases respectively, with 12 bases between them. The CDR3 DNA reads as TGTGCCAGTAGCCTCAGGTATTATAGCAATCAGCCCCAGCATTTT. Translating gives CASSLRYYSNQPQHF.

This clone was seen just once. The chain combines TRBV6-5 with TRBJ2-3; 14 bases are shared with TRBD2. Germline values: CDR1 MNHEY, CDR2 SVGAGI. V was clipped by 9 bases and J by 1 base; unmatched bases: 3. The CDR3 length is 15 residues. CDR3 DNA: TGTGCCAGTGGACTAGCGGGAGGAGGCACAGATACGCAGTATTTT. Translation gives CASGLAGGGTDTQYF.

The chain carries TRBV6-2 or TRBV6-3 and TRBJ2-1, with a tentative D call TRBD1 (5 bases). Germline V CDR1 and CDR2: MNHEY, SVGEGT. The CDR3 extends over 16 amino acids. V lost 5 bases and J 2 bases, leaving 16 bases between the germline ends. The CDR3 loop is CASSKKGNPAYNEQFF. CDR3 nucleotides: TGTGCCAGCAGTAAAAAGGGGAATCCCGCCTACAATGAGCAGTTCTTC.

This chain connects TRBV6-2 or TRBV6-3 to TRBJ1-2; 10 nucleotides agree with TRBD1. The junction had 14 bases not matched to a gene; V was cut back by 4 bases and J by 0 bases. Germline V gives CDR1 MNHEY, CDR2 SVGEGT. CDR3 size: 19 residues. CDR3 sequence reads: CASSFNTGTGVLSNYGYTF. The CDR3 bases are TGTGCCAGCAGTTTCAACACTGGGACAGGGGTCCTCTCTAACTATGGCTACACCTTC.